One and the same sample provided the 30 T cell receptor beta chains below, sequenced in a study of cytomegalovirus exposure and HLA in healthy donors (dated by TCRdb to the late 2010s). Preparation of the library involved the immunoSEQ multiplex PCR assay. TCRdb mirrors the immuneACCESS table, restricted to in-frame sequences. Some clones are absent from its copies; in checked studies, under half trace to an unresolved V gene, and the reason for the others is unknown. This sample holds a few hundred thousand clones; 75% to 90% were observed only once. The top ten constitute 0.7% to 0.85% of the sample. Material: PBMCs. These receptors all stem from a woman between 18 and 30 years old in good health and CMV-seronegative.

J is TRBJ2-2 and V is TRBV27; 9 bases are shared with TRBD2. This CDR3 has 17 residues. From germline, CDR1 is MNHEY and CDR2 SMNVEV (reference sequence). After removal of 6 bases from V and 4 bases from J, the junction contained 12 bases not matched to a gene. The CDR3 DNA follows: TGTGCCAGCAGCACCCGGGGGCCTAGCGGGATCACCGGGGAGCTGTTTTTT. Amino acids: CASSTRGPSGITGELFF.

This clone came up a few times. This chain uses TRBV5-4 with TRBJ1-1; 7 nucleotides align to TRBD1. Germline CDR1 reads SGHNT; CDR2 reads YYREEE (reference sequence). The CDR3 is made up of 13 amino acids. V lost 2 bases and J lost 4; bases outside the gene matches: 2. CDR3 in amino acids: CASSLTGATEAFF. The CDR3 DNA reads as TGTGCCAGCAGCTTAACAGGGGCCACTGAAGCTTTCTTT.

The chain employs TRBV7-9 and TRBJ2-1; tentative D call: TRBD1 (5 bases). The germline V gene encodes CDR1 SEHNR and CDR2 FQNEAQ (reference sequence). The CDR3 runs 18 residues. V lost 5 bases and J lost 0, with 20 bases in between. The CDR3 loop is CASSHKFLGASSYNEQFF. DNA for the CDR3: TGTGCCAGCAGCCACAAATTTCTAGGGGCGAGCTCCTACAATGAGCAGTTCTTC.

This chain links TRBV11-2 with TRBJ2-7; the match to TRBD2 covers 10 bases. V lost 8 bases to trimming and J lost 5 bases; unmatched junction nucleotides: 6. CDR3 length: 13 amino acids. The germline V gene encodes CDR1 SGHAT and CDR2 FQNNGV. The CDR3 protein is CASGLAGVNEQYF. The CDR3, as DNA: TGTGCCAGCGGGCTAGCGGGAGTAAACGAGCAGTACTTC.

CDR3 protein: CASSPADLSYEQYF. The DNA for the CDR3 is TGTGCCAGCAGTCCTGCAGATCTCTCCTACGAGCAGTACTTC. The V and J genes are TRBV9 and TRBJ2-7; no clear D gene. V lost 5 bases and J lost 0, with 12 bases in between. Germline CDR1 and CDR2: SGDLS and YYNGEE. This CDR3 has 14 amino acids.

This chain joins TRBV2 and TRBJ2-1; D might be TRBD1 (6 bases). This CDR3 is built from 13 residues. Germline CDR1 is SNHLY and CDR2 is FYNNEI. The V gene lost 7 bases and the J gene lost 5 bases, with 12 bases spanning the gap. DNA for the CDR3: TGTGCCAGCACTGTGGACAGAGACAATGAGCAGTTCTTC. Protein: CASTVDRDNEQFF.

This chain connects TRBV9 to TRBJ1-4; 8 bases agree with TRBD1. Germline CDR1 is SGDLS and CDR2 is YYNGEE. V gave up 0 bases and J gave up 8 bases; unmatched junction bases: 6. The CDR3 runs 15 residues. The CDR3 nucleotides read TGTGCCAGCAGCGTAGAGGCAGGGGGCAGAGAAAAACTGTTTTTT. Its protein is CASSVEAGGREKLFF.

CDR3 coding DNA: TGTGCCAGCAGCCGGGGAGGGGGGGAGACCCAGTACTTC. This encodes CASSRGGGETQYF. The chain joins TRBV7-9 to TRBJ2-5, with D tentatively TRBD2 (7 bases). Trimming took 5 bases from V and 5 from J, leaving 12 bases between them. The CDR3 totals 13 residues. CDR1 and CDR2 from the germline V gene are SEHNR and FQNEAQ (reference sequence).

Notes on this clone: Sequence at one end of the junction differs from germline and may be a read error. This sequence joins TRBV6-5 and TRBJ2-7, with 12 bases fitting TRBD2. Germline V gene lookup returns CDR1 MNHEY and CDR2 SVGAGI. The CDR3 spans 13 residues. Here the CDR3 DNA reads TGTGCCACCTCCCCTAGCGGGAGGGCCTCTCACCACTTC. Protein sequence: CATSPSGRASHHF.

CDR3: CASSLLAPSYEQYF. The CDR3 bases are TGTGCCAGCAGCTTACTAGCTCCGTCCTACGAGCAGTACTTC. The chain couples TRBV27 to TRBJ2-7; TRBD2 is a possible D gene (6 bases). The V and J ends lost 6 bases and 1 base respectively, with 13 bases between them. The CDR3 length is 14 residues. Germline V gene lookup returns CDR1 MNHEY and CDR2 SMNVEV (reference sequence).

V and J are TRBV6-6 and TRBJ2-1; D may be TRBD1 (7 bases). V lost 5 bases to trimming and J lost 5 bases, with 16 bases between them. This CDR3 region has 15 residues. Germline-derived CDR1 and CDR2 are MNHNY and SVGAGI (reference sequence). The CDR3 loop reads CASSHQGGRDNEQFF. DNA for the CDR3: TGTGCCAGCAGTCACCAGGGGGGTCGGGACAATGAGCAGTTCTTC.

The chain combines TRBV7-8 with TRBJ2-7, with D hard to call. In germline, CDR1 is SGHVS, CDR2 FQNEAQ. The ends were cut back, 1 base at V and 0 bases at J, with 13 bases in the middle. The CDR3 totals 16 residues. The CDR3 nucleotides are TGTGCCAGCAGCTTAGGCGGCTACCCCACCTCCTACGAGCAGTACTTC. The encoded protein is CASSLGGYPTSYEQYF.

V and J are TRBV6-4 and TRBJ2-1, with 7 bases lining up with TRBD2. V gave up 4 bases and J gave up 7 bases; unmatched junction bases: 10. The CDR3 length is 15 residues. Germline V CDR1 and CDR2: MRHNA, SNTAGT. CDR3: CASSVEGGSMNEQFF. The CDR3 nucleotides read TGTGCCAGCAGTGTAGAGGGCGGGAGCATGAATGAGCAGTTCTTC.

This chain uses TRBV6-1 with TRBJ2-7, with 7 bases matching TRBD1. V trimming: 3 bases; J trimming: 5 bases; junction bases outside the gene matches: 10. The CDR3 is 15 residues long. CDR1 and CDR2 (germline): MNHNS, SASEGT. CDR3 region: CASSDPYETGNEQYF. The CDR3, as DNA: TGTGCCAGCAGTGATCCCTATGAGACAGGGAACGAGCAGTACTTC.

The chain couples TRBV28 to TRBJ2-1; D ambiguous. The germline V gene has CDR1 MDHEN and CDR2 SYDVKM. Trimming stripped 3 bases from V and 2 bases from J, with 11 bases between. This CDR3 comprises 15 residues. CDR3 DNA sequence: TGTGCCAGCAGTTTGGCCCGCCAGGCCTACAATGAGCAGTTCTTC. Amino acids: CASSLARQAYNEQFF.

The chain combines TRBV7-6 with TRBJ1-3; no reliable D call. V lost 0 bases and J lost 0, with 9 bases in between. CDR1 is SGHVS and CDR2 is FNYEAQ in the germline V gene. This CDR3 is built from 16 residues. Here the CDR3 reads CASSLAPGSSGNTIYF. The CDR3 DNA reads TGTGCCAGCAGCTTAGCCCCGGGTAGCTCTGGAAACACCATATATTTT.

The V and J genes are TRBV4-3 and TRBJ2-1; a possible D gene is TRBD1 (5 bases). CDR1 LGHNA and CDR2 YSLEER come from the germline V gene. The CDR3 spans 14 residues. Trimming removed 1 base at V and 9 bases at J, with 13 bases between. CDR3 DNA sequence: TGCGCCAGCAGCCAAGGTCAGGGAAGCCGTGAGCAGTTCTTC. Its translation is CASSQGQGSREQFF.

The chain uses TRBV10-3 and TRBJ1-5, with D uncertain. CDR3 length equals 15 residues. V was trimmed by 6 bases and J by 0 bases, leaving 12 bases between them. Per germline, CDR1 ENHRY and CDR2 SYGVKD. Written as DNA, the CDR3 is TGTGCCATCAGCGCTGAACTTTATAGCAATCAGCCCCAGCATTTT. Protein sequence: CAISAELYSNQPQHF.

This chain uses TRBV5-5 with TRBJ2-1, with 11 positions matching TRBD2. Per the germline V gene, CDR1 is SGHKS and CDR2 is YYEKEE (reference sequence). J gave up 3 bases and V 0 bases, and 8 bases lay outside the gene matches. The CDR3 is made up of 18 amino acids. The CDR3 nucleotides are TGTGCCAGCAGCTTGGTGGTCAATCTAGCGGGAGGCTACAATGAGCAGTTCTTC. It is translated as CASSLVVNLAGGYNEQFF.

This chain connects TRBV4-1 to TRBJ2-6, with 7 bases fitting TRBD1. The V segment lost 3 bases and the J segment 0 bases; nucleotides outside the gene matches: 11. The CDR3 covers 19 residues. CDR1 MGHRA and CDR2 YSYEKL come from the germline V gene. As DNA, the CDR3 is TGCGCCAGCAGCCAGCCCCCCCGGGACAGCCTCTCTGGGGCCAACGTCCTGACTTTC. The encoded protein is CASSQPPRDSLSGANVLTF.

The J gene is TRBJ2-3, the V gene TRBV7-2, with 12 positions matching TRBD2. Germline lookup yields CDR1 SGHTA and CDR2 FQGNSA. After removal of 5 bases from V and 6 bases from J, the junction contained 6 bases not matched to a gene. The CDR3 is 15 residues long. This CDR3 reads CASSQTSGSYDTQYF. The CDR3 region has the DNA TGTGCCAGCAGCCAGACTAGCGGGAGTTATGATACGCAGTATTTT.

The CDR3 sequence: CASSSGTPPYEQYF. As DNA, the CDR3 is TGTGCCAGCAGTTCCGGGACTCCTCCCTACGAGCAGTACTTC. This chain uses TRBV7-7 with TRBJ2-7; TRBD2 is a possible D gene (6 bases). CDR3 length: 14 amino acids. V was shortened by 6 bases and J by 2 bases, with 14 bases between the two germline ends. The germline gives CDR1 SSHAT, CDR2 FNYEAQ (reference sequence).

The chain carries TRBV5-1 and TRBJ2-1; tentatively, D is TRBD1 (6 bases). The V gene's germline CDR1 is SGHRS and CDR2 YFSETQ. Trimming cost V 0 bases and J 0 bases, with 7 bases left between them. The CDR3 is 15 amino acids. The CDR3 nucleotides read TGCGCCAGCAGCTTGGGGGACAACTCCTACAATGAGCAGTTCTTC. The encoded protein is CASSLGDNSYNEQFF.

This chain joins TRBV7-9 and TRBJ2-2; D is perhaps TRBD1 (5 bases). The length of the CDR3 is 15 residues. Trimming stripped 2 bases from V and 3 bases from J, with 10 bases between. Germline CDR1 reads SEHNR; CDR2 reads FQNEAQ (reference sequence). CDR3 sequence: CASSLRQTHTGELFF. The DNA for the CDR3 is TGTGCCAGCAGCTTAAGACAGACCCACACCGGGGAGCTGTTTTTT.

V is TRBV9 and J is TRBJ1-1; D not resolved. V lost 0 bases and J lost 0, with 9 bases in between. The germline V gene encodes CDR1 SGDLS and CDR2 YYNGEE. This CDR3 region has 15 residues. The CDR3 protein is CASSVGRELNTEAFF. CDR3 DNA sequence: TGTGCCAGCAGCGTAGGGCGGGAGTTGAACACTGAAGCTTTCTTT.

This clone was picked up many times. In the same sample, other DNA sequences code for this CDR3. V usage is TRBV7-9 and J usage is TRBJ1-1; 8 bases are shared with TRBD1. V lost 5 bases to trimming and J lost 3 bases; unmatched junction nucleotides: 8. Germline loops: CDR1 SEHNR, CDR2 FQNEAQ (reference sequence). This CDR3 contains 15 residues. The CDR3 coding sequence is TGTGCCAGCAGCCCGAGGACAGGGAGGGACACTGAAGCTTTCTTT. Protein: CASSPRTGRDTEAFF.

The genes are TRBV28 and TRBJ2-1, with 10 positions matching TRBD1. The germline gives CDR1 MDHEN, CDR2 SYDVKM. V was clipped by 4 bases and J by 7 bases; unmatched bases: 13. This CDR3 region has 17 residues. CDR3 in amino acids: CASSSLGGDRGGNEQFF. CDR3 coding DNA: TGTGCCAGCAGTTCCCTAGGGGGGGACAGGGGAGGGAATGAGCAGTTCTTC.

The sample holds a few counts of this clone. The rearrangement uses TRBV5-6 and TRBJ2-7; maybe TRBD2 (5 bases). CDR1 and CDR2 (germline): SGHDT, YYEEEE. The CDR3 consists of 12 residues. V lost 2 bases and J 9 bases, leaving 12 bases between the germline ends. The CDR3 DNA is TGTGCCAGCAGCTTTGGAGGACTTGTGCAGTACTTC. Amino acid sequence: CASSFGGLVQYF.

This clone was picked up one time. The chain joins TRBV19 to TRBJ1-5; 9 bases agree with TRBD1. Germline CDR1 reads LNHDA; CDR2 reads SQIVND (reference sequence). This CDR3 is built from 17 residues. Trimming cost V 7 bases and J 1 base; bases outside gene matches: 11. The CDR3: CASTDTGGGWSNQPQHF. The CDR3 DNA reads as TGTGCCAGTACCGACACAGGGGGCGGGTGGAGCAATCAGCCCCAGCATTTT.

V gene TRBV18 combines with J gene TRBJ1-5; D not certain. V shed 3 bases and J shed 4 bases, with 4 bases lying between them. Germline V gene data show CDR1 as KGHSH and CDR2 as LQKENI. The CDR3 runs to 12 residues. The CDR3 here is CASSPTNQPQHF. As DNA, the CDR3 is TGTGCCAGCTCACCGACAAATCAGCCCCAGCATTTT. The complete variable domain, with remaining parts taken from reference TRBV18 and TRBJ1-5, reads NAGVMQNPRHLVRRRGQEARLRCSPMKGHSHVYWYRQLPEEGLKFMVYLQKENIIDESGMPKERFSAEFPKEGPSILRIQQVVRGDSAAYFCASSPTNQPQHFGDGTRLSIL.